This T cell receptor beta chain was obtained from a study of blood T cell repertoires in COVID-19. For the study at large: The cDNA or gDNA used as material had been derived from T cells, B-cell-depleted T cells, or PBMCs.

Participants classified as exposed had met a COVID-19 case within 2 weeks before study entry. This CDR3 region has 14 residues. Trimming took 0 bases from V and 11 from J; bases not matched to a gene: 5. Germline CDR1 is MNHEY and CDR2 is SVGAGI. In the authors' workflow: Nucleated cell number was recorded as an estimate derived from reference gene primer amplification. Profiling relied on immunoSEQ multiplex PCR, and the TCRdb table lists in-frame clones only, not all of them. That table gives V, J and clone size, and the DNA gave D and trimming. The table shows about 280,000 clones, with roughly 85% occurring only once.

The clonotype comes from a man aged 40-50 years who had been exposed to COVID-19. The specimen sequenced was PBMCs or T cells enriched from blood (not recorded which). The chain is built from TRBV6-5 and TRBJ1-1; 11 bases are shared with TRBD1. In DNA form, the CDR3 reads TGTGCCAGCAGTTACTCTGGACAGGGGGCGAAGGCTTTCTTT. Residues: CASSYSGQGAKAFF.